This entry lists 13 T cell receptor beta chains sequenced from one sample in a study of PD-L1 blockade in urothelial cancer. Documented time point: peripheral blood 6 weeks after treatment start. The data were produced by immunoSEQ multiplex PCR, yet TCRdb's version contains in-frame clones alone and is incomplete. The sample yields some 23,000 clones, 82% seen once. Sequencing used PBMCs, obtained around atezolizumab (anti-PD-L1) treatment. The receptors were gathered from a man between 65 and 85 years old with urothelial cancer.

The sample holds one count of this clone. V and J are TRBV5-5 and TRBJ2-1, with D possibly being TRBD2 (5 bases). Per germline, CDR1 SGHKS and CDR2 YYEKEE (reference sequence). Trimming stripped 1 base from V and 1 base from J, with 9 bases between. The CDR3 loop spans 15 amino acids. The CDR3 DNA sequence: TGTGCCAGCAGCTTGATAACTAGTTCCTACAATGAGCAGTTCTTC. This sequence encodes CASSLITSSYNEQFF.

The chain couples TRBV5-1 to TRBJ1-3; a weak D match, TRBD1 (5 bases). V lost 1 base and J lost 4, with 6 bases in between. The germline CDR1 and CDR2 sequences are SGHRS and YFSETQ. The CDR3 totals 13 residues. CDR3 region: CASSLQGGNTIYF. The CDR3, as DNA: TGCGCCAGCAGCTTGCAGGGAGGAAACACCATATATTTT.

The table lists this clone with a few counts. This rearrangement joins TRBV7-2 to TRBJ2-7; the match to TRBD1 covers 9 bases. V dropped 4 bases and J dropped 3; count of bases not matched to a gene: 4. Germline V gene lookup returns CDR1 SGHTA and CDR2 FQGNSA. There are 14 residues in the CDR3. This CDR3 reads CASSSGTGIYEQYF. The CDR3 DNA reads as TGTGCCAGCAGCTCCGGGACAGGGATCTACGAGCAGTACTTC.

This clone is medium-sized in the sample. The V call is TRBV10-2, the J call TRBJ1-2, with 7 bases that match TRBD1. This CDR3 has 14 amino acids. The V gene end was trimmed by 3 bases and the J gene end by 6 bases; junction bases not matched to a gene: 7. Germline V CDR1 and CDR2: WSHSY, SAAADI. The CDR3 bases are TGCGCCAGCAGTGAACGACCGACAGGGAATGGCTACACCTTC. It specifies CASSERPTGNGYTF.

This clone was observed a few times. The CDR3 DNA reads as TGTGCCAGCAGCCCCGGCGGTTCCTACGAGCAGTACTTC. It specifies CASSPGGSYEQYF. The chain links TRBV5-6 to TRBJ2-7; D is unresolved. The V gene lost 4 bases and the J gene lost 1 base, with 9 bases spanning the gap. This CDR3 has 13 amino acids. CDR1 and CDR2 (germline): SGHDT, YYEEEE.

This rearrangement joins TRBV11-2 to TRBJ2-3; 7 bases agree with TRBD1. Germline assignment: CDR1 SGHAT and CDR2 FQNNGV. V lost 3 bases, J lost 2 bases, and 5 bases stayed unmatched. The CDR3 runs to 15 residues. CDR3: CASSFDRAYTDTQYF. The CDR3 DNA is TGTGCCAGCAGCTTCGACAGGGCGTACACAGATACGCAGTATTTT.

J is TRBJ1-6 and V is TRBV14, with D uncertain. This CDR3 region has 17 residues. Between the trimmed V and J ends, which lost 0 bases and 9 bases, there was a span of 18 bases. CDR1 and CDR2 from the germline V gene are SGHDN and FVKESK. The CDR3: CASSQDVRPKASSPLHF. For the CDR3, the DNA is TGTGCCAGCAGCCAAGATGTACGCCCAAAGGCTAGTTCACCCCTCCACTTT.

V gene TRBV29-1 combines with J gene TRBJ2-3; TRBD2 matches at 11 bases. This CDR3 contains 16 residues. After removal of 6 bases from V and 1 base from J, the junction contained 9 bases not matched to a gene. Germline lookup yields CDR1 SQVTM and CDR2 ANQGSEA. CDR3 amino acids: CSVRLPLAGGTDTQYF. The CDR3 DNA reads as TGCAGCGTCAGACTGCCACTAGCGGGAGGCACAGATACGCAGTATTTT.

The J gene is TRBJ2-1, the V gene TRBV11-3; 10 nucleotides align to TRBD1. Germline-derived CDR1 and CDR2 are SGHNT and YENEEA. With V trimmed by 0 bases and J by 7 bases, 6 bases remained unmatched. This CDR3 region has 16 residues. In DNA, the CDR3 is TGTGCCAGCAGCTTAGAAGCGGGACAGGGGAGTAATGAGCAGTTCTTC. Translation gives CASSLEAGQGSNEQFF.

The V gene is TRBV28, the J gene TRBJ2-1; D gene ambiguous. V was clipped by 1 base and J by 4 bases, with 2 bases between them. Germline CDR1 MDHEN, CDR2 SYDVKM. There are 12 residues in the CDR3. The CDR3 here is CASSLSYNEQFF. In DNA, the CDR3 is TGTGCCAGCAGTTTATCTTACAATGAGCAGTTCTTC.

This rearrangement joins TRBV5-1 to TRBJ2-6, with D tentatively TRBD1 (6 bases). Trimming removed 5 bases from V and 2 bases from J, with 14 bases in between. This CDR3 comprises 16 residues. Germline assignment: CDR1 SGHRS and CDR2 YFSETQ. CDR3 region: CASSLVAGAGANVLTF. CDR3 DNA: TGCGCCAGCAGTCTCGTCGCAGGGGCTGGGGCCAACGTCCTGACTTTC. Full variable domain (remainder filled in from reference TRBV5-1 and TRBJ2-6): KAGVTQTPRYLIKTRGQQVTLSCSPISGHRSVSWYQQTPGQGLQFLFEYFSETQRNKGNFPGRFSGRQFSNSRSEMNVSTLELGDSALYLCASSLVAGAGANVLTFGAGSRLTVL.

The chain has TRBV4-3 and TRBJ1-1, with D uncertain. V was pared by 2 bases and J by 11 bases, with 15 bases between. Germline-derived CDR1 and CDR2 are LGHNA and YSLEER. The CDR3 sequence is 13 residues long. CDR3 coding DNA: TGCGCCAGCAGCCAACGGGGAGCTCCGGCGGCTTTCTTT. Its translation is CASSQRGAPAAFF.

The CDR3 DNA reads TGTGCCAGCAGTTTATCCGGACAGGGGGCAGAAGAGACCCAGTACTTC. Protein: CASSLSGQGAEETQYF. The J gene is TRBJ2-5, the V gene TRBV27; TRBD1 matches at 11 bases. The V and J ends lost 0 bases and 3 bases, in that order; junction bases with no gene match: 3. Germline V gene lookup returns CDR1 MNHEY and CDR2 SMNVEV (reference sequence). The CDR3 runs to 16 residues.